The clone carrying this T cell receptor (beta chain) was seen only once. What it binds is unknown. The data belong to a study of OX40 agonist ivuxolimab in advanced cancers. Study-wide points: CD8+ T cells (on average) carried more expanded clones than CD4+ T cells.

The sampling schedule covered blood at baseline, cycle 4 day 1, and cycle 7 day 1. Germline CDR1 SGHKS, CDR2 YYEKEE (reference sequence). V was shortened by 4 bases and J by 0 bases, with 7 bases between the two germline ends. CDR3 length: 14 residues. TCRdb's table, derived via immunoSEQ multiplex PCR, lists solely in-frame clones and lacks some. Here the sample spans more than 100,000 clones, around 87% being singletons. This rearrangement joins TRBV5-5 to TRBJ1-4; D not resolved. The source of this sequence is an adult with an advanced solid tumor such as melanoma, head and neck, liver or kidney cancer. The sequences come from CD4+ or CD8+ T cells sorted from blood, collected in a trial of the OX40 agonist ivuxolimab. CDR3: CASSIRTTNEKLFF. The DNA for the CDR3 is TGTGCCAGCAGCATCAGAACAACTAATGAAAAACTGTTTTTT.